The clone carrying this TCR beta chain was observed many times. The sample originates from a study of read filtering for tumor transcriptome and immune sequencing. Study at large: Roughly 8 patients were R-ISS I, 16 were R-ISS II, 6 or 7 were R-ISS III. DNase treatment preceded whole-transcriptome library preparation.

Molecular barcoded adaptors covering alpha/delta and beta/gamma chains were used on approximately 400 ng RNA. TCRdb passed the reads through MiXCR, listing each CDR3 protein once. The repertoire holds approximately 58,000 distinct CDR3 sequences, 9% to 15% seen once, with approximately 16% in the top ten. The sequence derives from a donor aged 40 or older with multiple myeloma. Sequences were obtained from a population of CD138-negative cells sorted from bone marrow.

The CDR3 bases are TGTGCCAGCACCCTTTCGGGGCACGGACGCGAGACCCAGTACTTC. It is translated as CASTLSGHGRETQYF. V gene TRBV6-6 combines with J gene TRBJ2-5; D possibly uses TRBD1 or TRBD2 (5 bases each). Trimming removed 7 bases from V and 5 bases from J, with 20 bases in between. CDR1 is MNHNY, CDR2 SVGAGI, per germline (reference sequence). This CDR3 is 15 amino acids long.